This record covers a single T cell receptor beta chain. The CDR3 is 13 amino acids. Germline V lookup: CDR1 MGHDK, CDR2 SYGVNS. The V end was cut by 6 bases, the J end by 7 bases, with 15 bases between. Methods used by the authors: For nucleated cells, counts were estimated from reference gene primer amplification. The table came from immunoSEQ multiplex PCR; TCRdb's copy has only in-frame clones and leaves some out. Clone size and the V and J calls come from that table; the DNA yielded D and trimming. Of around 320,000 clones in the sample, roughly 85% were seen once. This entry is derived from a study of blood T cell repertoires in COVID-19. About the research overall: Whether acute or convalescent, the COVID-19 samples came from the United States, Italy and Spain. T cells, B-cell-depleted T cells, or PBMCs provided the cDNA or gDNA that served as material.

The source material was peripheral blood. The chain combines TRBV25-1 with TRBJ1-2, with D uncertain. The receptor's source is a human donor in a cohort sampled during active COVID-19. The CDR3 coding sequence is TGTGCCAGCAGCAAACTATATGACGGTGGCTACACCTTC. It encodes CASSKLYDGGYTF.